These 28 T cell receptor beta chains came from one sample sequenced in a study of T cells in Graves' hyperthyroidism and ophthalmopathy. RNA transcripts were the template for amplifying TCR beta CDR3 regions. During a first-round RT-PCR of the TCR CDR3, the HTBI primer set was used. TCRdb called the multiplex PCR reads again in MiXCR, with one record for every CDR3 protein. In the table there are under 800,000 distinct CDR3 sequences, roughly 15% of which are singletons. The sequenced sample consisted of blood. The receptors shown here come from a woman under 30 with Graves' hyperthyroidism.

Turning to this clonotype: This may be a read error: a much more frequent sequence differs by one nucleotide. The rearrangement uses TRBV7-9 and TRBJ2-3, with 15 bases that match TRBD2. The CDR3 has 16 residues. Germline CDR1 reads SEHNR; CDR2 reads FQNEAQ (reference sequence). The trim removed 7 bases at V and 5 bases at J, leaving 7 bases unmatched. CDR3 DNA sequence: TGTGCCAGCAACTTGGGACTAGCGGGAGGCAGAGATACGCAGTATTTT. Translated, it gives CASNLGLAGGRDTQYF.

The chain combines TRBV4-1 with TRBJ1-2; D may be TRBD1 (5 bases). V shed 0 bases and J shed 3 bases, with 17 bases lying between them. The CDR3 has 17 residues. Germline CDR1 reads MGHRA; CDR2 reads YSYEKL. The CDR3 protein is CASSQDSWTSRHYGYTF. In DNA, the CDR3 is TGCGCCAGCAGCCAAGATTCTTGGACAAGCAGACACTATGGCTACACCTTC.

This clonotype came up many times. The genes are TRBV2 and TRBJ2-1, with TRBD2 matching over 10 bases. Germline-derived CDR1 and CDR2 are SNHLY and FYNNEI. The CDR3 consists of 16 residues. After removal of 4 bases from V and 7 bases from J, the junction contained 10 bases not matched to a gene. Written as DNA, the CDR3 is TGTGCCAGCAGTGCTAGCGGGAGTCTTTTCAGGAATGAGCAGTTCTTC. Its translation is CASSASGSLFRNEQFF.

The V and J genes are TRBV27 and TRBJ2-7; D is unclear. The CDR3 loop spans 15 amino acids. Germline values: CDR1 MNHEY, CDR2 SMNVEV (reference sequence). The V end was cut by 0 bases, the J end by 2 bases, with 11 bases between. The CDR3 nucleotides are TGTGCCAGCAGTTTATCGGCAGTTAGGGCCTACGAGCAGTACTTC. This codes for CASSLSAVRAYEQYF.

This clonotype was counted between two and nine times. The V gene is TRBV6-1, the J gene TRBJ2-3; a possible D gene is TRBD1 (6 bases). CDR3 length equals 13 residues. Deletions cut 5 bases from V and 5 bases from J, with 11 bases between. Germline CDR1 and CDR2: MNHNS and SASEGT. As DNA, the CDR3 is TGTGCCAGCAGTCGGAAGGGGGTAGATACGCAGTATTTT. It codes for CASSRKGVDTQYF.

For the CDR3, the DNA is TGTGCCAGAGAGACGGGGCGCCTCTATGGCTACACCTTC. It yields the protein CARETGRLYGYTF. J is TRBJ1-2 and V is TRBV2, with D perhaps TRBD1 (5 bases). The V gene's germline CDR1 is SNHLY and CDR2 FYNNEI. The V and J ends lost 9 bases and 4 bases respectively, with 15 bases between them. The CDR3 has 13 amino acids.

This clonotype has only a few counts. The V call is TRBV7-9, the J call TRBJ2-7; TRBD1 matches 10 bases. The CDR3 runs 16 residues. Germline trimming cut 2 bases from V and 5 bases from J; bases unmatched to any gene: 9. Germline CDR1 reads SEHNR; CDR2 reads FQNEAQ (reference sequence). The CDR3 protein is CASSLSGTGVPHEQYF. The DNA for the CDR3 is TGTGCCAGCAGCTTATCCGGGACAGGGGTCCCCCACGAGCAGTACTTC.

This clonotype was detected a few times. The rearrangement links TRBV9 to TRBJ1-1; D remains ambiguous. Trimming took 0 bases from V and 1 from J, leaving 7 bases between them. Germline CDR1 reads SGDLS; CDR2 reads YYNGEE. This CDR3 contains 14 residues. CDR3 amino acids: CASSVAFRNTEAFF. The CDR3 DNA is TGTGCCAGCAGCGTAGCCTTCCGGAACACTGAAGCTTTCTTT. Full variable domain (outside the CDR3, taken from reference TRBV9 and TRBJ1-1): DSGVTQTPKHLITATGQRVTLRCSPRSGDLSVYWYQQSLDQGLQFLIQYYNGEERAKGNILERFSAQQFPDLHSELNLSSLELGDSALYFCASSVAFRNTEAFFGQGTRLTVV.

Ten or more counts support this clonotype. The chain has TRBV7-9 and TRBJ2-7; 7 positions match TRBD2. This CDR3 is 15 amino acids long. V dropped 1 base and J dropped 3; count of bases not matched to a gene: 6. CDR1 is SEHNR and CDR2 is FQNEAQ in the germline V gene (reference sequence). CDR3 nucleotides: TGTGCCAGCAGCTTAGGGCGGGAGAGGGGCTACGAGCAGTACTTC. Its translation: CASSLGRERGYEQYF.

This clonotype was seen more than once but under ten times. This chain joins TRBV27 and TRBJ2-1; D gene ambiguous. CDR1 and CDR2 from the germline V gene are MNHEY and SMNVEV (reference sequence). Trimming removed 10 bases at V and 0 bases at J, with 16 bases between. The CDR3 has 15 amino acids. The chain's CDR3 is CATRDTRSSYNEQFF. As DNA, the CDR3 is TGTGCCACCAGAGACACTCGGAGCTCCTACAATGAGCAGTTCTTC.

This clonotype has more than one count but fewer than ten. The chain joins TRBV5-8 to TRBJ1-5; 9 bases fit TRBD1. Germline lookup yields CDR1 SGHTS and CDR2 YDEGEE. The J segment lost 0 bases and the V segment lost 2 bases, leaving 6 bases of the junction unmatched. CDR3 length equals 17 residues. The CDR3 here is CASSFNRGLYSNQPQHF. The DNA for the CDR3 is TGTGCCAGCAGCTTTAACAGGGGGCTATATAGCAATCAGCCCCAGCATTTT.

This clonotype was observed a few times. The chain uses TRBV29-1 and TRBJ1-1; D is ambiguous. There are 11 residues in the CDR3. The V gene's germline CDR1 is SQVTM and CDR2 ANQGSEA. The ends were cut back, 4 bases at V and 1 base at J, with 4 bases in the middle. The CDR3 sequence is CSVVRNTEAFF. The CDR3 region has the DNA TGCAGCGTTGTAAGGAACACTGAAGCTTTCTTT. Combining the CDR3 with reference TRBV29-1 and TRBJ1-1 gives the whole variable domain SAVISQKPSRDICQRGTSLTIQCQVDSQVTMMFWYRQQPGQSLTLIATANQGSEATYESGFVIDKFPISRPNLTFSTLTVSNMSPEDSSIYLCSVVRNTEAFFGQGTRLTVV.

This clonotype showed up many times. V is TRBV11-2 and J is TRBJ2-1, with D possibly TRBD2 on 6 matching bases. Trimming stripped 5 bases from V and 4 bases from J, with 15 bases between. This CDR3 is built from 15 residues. Looked up from germline, CDR1 is SGHAT and CDR2 is FQNNGV. The CDR3: CASSAGTQAYNEQFF. The CDR3 nucleotides are TGTGCCAGCAGCGCCGGGACTCAGGCTTACAATGAGCAGTTCTTC.

This clonotype was found many times. The genes are TRBV6-6 and TRBJ2-5; a possible D gene is TRBD2 (6 bases). V gave up 1 base and J gave up 2 bases, with 11 bases separating them. Per germline, CDR1 MNHNY and CDR2 SVGAGI (reference sequence). There are 15 residues in the CDR3. DNA of the CDR3: TGTGCCAGCAGTTACTTCGGGACTGCGCAAGAGACCCAGTACTTC. It codes for CASSYFGTAQETQYF.

V is TRBV7-9 and J is TRBJ2-1; TRBD2 agrees at 9 bases. V lost 5 bases and J lost 6; bases outside the gene matches: 8. This CDR3 contains 15 residues. Germline V gene sequence: CDR1 SEHNR, CDR2 FQNEAQ (reference sequence). For the CDR3, the DNA is TGTGCCAGCAGCCCCAGACTAGCGGAAATCAATGAGCAGTTCTTC. This translates into CASSPRLAEINEQFF.

The sample holds a few counts of this clonotype. The genes are TRBV3-1 and TRBJ1-5, with unresolved D. Germline values: CDR1 LGHDT, CDR2 YNNKEL (reference sequence). V was clipped by 1 base and J by 11 bases, with 12 bases between them. The CDR3 sequence is 13 residues long. CDR3 nucleotides: TGTGCCAGCAGCCAAGGGAGCGTTAGGGCCCAGCATTTT. Amino acids: CASSQGSVRAQHF.

This clonotype showed up just once. The chain uses TRBV20-1 and TRBJ2-7; 9 bases are a match to TRBD2. Germline V gives CDR1 DFQATT, CDR2 SNEGSKA (reference sequence). Germline trimming cut 6 bases from V and 3 bases from J; bases unmatched to any gene: 9. CDR3 size: 14 residues. The CDR3 sequence is CSAAPSGDFYEQYF. In DNA form, the CDR3 reads TGCAGTGCGGCCCCTAGCGGGGATTTCTACGAGCAGTACTTC.

V and J are TRBV3-1 and TRBJ1-2; 8 bases match TRBD1. The CDR3 consists of 16 residues. Germline CDR1 is LGHDT and CDR2 is YNNKEL (reference sequence). J lost 5 bases, V lost 4 bases, and 12 bases had no gene match. The DNA for the CDR3 is TGTGCCAGCAGCCGGTTCTCAGGGGGCGCAGGATATGGCTACACCTTC. Translating it yields CASSRFSGGAGYGYTF.

Many counts were recorded for this clonotype. The chain carries TRBV6-2 or TRBV6-3 and TRBJ2-7; 10 positions agree with TRBD2. V dropped 2 bases and J dropped 5; count of bases not matched to a gene: 9. From germline, CDR1 is MNHEY and CDR2 SVGEGT. This CDR3 has 16 residues. Written as DNA, the CDR3 is TGTGCCAGCAGTTACGGGCTCGCTAGCGGGAGTGACGAGCAGTACTTC. Translating gives CASSYGLASGSDEQYF.

This clonotype came up many times. The chain links TRBV7-9 to TRBJ2-7, with D perhaps TRBD2 (5 bases). The CDR3 runs to 17 residues. Trimming took 4 bases from V and 2 from J, leaving 21 bases between them. Per germline, CDR1 SEHNR and CDR2 FQNEAQ (reference sequence). The CDR3 spells CASSSPEIGSLPYEQYF. The DNA of the CDR3 is TGTGCCAGCAGCTCCCCTGAAATTGGGAGTTTACCCTACGAGCAGTACTTC.

The chain uses TRBV7-9 and TRBJ1-1; the D is unclear. The CDR3 runs to 12 residues. CDR1 and CDR2 (germline): SEHNR, FQNEAQ (reference sequence). V was pared by 6 bases and J by 1 base, with 6 bases between. The chain's CDR3 is CASRRSNTEAFF. For the CDR3, the DNA is TGTGCCAGCAGACGTTCGAACACTGAAGCTTTCTTT.

J is TRBJ2-7 and V is TRBV29-1; the D is unclear. CDR3 length: 11 amino acids. Looked up from germline, CDR1 is SQVTM and CDR2 is ANQGSEA. Trimming pared 4 bases from V and 2 bases from J, leaving 6 bases between. CDR3 loop: CSVGIAYEQYF. The CDR3 DNA sequence: TGCAGCGTTGGGATCGCCTACGAGCAGTACTTC.

The chain links TRBV25-1 to TRBJ2-3; 13 bases map to TRBD2. The CDR3 extends over 18 amino acids. Germline V gives CDR1 MGHDK, CDR2 SYGVNS. Trimming at V came to 7 bases and at J to 2 bases, leaving 12 bases not matched to a gene. The CDR3 DNA reads as TGTGCCAGCACCCCGGGACTAGCGGGAACCTCATCCACAGATACGCAGTATTTT. Translated, it gives CASTPGLAGTSSTDTQYF.

In its sample, this clonotype was seen a few times. This chain links TRBV7-9 with TRBJ1-2; TRBD1 matches 7 bases. Trimming removed 3 bases from V and 4 bases from J; junction bases left unmatched: 11. The germline V gene encodes CDR1 SEHNR and CDR2 FQNEAQ (reference sequence). The CDR3 length is 16 residues. The CDR3 DNA reads as TGTGCCAGCAGCTTCCTAGGGCAGGGGGAAGGCTATGGCTACACCTTC. Translated, it gives CASSFLGQGEGYGYTF.

The rearrangement joins TRBV9 to TRBJ1-6; D is unclear. The germline V and J ends were trimmed by 0 bases and 9 bases, with 10 bases remaining between them. The CDR3 sequence is 14 residues long. Germline V CDR1 and CDR2: SGDLS, YYNGEE. CDR3 region: CASSVEGTGSPLHF. In DNA, the CDR3 is TGTGCCAGCAGCGTAGAAGGAACCGGTTCACCCCTCCACTTT.

This clonotype occurred a few times. The chain couples TRBV7-2 to TRBJ2-5; TRBD2 agrees at 11 bases. The germline V gene has CDR1 SGHTA and CDR2 FQGNSA. V gave up 4 bases and J gave up 2 bases; unmatched junction bases: 6. This CDR3 is built from 16 residues. CDR3 DNA sequence: TGTGCCAGCAGCTCGGGACTAGCGGACCTACAAGAGACCCAGTACTTC. It is translated as CASSSGLADLQETQYF.

This clonotype was seen a handful of times. This sequence joins TRBV7-8 and TRBJ1-1; tentatively, D is TRBD1 (5 bases). CDR1 and CDR2 (germline): SGHVS, FQNEAQ. V shed 8 bases and J shed 1 base, with 14 bases lying between them. CDR3 size: 14 residues. The CDR3 region is CASGTGTTNTEAFF. The CDR3 coding sequence is TGTGCCAGCGGAACAGGAACTACGAACACTGAAGCTTTCTTT.

This clonotype has just a few counts. The chain employs TRBV28 and TRBJ1-5; D gene uncertain. This CDR3 is 15 amino acids long. In germline, CDR1 is MDHEN, CDR2 SYDVKM. V lost 8 bases and J 1 base, leaving 15 bases between the germline ends. CDR3 residues: CASRSLGTSNQPQHF. In DNA form, the CDR3 reads TGTGCCAGCCGTTCTTTGGGTACCAGCAATCAGCCCCAGCATTTT.